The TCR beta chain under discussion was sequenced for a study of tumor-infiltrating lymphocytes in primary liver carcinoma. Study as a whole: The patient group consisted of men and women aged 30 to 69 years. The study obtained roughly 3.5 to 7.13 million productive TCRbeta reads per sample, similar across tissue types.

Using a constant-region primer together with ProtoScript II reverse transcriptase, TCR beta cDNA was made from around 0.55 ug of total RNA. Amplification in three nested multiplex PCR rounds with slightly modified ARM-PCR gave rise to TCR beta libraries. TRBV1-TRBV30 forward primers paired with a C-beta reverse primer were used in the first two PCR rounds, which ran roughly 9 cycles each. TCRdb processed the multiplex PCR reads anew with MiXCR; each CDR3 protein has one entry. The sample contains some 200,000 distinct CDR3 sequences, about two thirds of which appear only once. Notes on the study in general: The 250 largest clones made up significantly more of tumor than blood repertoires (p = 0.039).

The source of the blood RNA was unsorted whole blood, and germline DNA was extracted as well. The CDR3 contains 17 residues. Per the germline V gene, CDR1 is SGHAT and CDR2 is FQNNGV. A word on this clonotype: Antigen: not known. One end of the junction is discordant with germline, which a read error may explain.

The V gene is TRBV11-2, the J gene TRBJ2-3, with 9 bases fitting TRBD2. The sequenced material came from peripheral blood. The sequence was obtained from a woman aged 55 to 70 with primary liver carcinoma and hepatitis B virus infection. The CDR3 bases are TGTGCCAGCAGTTTAGGAACTAGCGGGTGTCTGACAGATACGCAGTATTTT. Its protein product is CASSLGTSGCLTDTQYF.